This T cell receptor (beta chain) was retrieved from a study of early stage breast cancer tumors. The V gene's germline CDR1 is MGHDK and CDR2 SYGVNS. There are 11 residues in the CDR3. V lost 8 bases, J lost 3 bases, and 1 base stayed unmatched. Study results and limitations: Functional markers like CD4, CD8 and FOXP3 were missed in bulk sequencing.

As to this clone: Antigen specificity is unknown.

Here immunoSEQ multiplex PCR was the method, and the copy in TCRdb shows in-frame clones only, minus some. The table lists fewer than 30,000 clones, about 80% of them singletons. The receptor was isolated from a person between 60 and 70 years old with breast cancer. The sample was blood. The V and J genes are TRBV25-1 and TRBJ2-7; 7 bases map to TRBD1. The CDR3 DNA follows: TGTGCCAGCGGACAGGTCTACGAGCAGTACTTC. Translating it yields CASGQVYEQYF.